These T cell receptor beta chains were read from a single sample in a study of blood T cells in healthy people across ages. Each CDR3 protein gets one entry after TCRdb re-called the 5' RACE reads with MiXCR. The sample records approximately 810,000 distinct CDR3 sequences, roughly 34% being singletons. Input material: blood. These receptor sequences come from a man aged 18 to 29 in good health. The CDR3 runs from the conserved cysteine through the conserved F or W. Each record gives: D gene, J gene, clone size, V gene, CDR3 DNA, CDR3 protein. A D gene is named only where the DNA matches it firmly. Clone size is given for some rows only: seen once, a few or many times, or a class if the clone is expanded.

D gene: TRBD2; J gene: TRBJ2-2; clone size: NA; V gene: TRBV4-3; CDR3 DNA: TGCGCCAGCAGCCAAGCGGGGGGGCCCGGGGAGCTGTTTTTT; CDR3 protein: CASSQAGGPGELFF
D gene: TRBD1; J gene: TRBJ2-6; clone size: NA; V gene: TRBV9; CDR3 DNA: TGTGCCAGCAGCATCCGGGACAGTGAAATCTCTGGGGCCAACGTCCTGACTTTC; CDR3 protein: CASSIRDSEISGANVLTF
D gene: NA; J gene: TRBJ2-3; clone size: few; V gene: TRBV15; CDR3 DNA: TGTGCCACCAGCAGAGAAGGGCAGGGTAGCACAGATACGCAGTATTTT; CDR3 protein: CATSREGQGSTDTQYF
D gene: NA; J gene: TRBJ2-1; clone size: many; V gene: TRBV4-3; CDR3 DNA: TGCGCCAGCAGCCAAGAGATAGTCACTGAGCAGTTCTTC; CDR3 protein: CASSQEIVTEQFF
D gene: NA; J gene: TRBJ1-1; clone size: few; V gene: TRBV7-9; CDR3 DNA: TGTGCCAGCAGCCCCAGTAATCGAGGTGGGTTTACTGAAGCTTTCTTT; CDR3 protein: CASSPSNRGGFTEAFF
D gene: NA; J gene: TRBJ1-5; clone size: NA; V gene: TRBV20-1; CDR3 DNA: TGCAGTGCTGACAGGATCGCGGGCCGACAGCCCCAGCATTTT; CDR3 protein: CSADRIAGRQPQHF
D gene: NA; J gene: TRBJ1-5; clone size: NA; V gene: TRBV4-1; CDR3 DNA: TGCGCCAGCAGCCAAGCCGGACAGAGGAATCAGCCCCAGCATTTT; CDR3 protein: CASSQAGQRNQPQHF
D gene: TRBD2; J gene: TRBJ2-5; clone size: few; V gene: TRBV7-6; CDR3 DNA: TGTGCCAGCAGTCCTCGACTAGCGGGAGTTCAAGAGACCCAGTACTTC; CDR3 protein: CASSPRLAGVQETQYF
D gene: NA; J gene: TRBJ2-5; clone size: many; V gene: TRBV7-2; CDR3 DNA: TGTGCCAGCAGCTTGGGACTGGTACAAGAGACCCAGTACTTC; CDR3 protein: CASSLGLVQETQYF
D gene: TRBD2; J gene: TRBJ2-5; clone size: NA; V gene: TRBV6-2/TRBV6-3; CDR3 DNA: TGTGCCAGCAGACCGGGGACTACCAAAAAGACCCAGTACTTC; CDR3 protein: CASRPGTTKKTQYF
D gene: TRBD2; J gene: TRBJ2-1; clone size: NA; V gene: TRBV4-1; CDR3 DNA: TGCGCCAGCGGGACTAGCGGGAGCCACAATGAGCAGTTCTTC; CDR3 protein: CASGTSGSHNEQFF
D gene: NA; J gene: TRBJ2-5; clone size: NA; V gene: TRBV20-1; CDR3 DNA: TGCAGTGCTAAAAAAATGGAGACCCAGTACTTC; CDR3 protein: CSAKKMETQYF
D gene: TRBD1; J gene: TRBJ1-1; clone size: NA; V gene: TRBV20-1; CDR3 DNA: TGCAGTGCTGACCCCGGGACAGGGGTTCTTCCTGAAGCTTTCTTT; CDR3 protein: CSADPGTGVLPEAFF
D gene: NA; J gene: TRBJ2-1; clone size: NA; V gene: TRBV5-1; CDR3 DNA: TGCGCCAGCAGCTGGGGCGGGTACAATGAGCAGTTCTTC; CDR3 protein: CASSWGGYNEQFF
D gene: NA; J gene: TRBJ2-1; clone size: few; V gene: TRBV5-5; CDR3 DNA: TGTGCCAGCAGCTTAGAGGGCCCGGGGCTCGATGAGCAGTTCTTC; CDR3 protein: CASSLEGPGLDEQFF
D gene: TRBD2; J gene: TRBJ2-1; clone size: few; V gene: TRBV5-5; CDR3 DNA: TGTGCCAGCAGCACGGCCAGACTAGCCGGGCGAAGCGAGTTCTTC; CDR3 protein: CASSTARLAGRSEFF
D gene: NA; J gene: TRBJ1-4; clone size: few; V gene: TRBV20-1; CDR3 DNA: TGCAGTGCCCCGACAGTGGCCCCCTTTAATGAAAAACTGTTTTTT; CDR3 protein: CSAPTVAPFNEKLFF
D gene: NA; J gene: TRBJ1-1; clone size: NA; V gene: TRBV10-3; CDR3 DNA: TGTGCCATCAGTGAATATCGGGGAGTCACTGAAGCTTTCTTT; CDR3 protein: CAISEYRGVTEAFF
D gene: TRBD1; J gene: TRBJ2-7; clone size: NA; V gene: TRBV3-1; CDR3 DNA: TGTGCCAGCAGCTCCCATTCGGGGACAGGGCTGGAAAATGAGCAGTACTTC; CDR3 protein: CASSSHSGTGLENEQYF
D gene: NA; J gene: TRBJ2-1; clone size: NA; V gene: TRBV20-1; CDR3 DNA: TGCAGTGTCCAGGTAGCGTGGGAGCAGTTCTTC; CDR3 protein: CSVQVAWEQFF
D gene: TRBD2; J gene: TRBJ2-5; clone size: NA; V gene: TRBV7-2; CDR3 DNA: TGTGCCAGCAGCGTAGGACTAGTGGAGACCCAGTACTTC; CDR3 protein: CASSVGLVETQYF
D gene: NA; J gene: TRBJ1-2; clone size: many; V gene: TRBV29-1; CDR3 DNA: TGCAGCCTCCGGTTGAGGGGCGCAGAAGGTGGCTACACCTTC; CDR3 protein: CSLRLRGAEGGYTF
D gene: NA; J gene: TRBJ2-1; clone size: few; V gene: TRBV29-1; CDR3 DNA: TGCAGCGTTGGTAGCGGTGACTCCTACAATGAGCAGTTCTTC; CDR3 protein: CSVGSGDSYNEQFF
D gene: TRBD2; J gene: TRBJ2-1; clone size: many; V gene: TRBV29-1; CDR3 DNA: TGCAGCGTTGAGTTGCGGGGGGGCCAGAATGAGCAGTTCTTC; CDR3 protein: CSVELRGGQNEQFF
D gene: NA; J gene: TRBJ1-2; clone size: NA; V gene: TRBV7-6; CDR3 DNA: TGTGCCAGCAGCCCGGGCGGGGCAGGAGCTAACTATGGCTACACCTTC; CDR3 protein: CASSPGGAGANYGYTF
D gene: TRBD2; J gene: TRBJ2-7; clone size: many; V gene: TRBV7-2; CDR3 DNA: TGTGCCAGCAGCTTAGGTGTTAGCGGGGAGGGCTACGAGCAGTACTTC; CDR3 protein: CASSLGVSGEGYEQYF
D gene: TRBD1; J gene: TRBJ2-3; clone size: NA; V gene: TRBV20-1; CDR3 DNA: TGCAGTGCTAGAGTATCACAGGGGGCAACAGATACGCAGTATTTT; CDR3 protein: CSARVSQGATDTQYF
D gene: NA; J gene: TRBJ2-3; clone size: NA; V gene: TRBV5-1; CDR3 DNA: TGCGCCAGCAGCCGCCCGGGAGCCCAAGATACGCAGTATTTT; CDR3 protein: CASSRPGAQDTQYF
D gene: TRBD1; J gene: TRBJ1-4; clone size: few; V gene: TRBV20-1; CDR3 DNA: TGCAGTGCTAGAGATCACAGGGGCGCATGGGAAAAACTGTTTTTT; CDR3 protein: CSARDHRGAWEKLFF
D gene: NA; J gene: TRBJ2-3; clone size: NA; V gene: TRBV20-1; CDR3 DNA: TGCAGTGCTAGGTCGGGGTACACAGATACGCAGTATTTT; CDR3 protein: CSARSGYTDTQYF
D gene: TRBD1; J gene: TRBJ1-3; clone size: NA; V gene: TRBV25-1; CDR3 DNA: TGTGCCAGCAGTGAATCTAAGGGAGGGGGCGTCGGAAACACCATATATTTT; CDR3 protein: CASSESKGGGVGNTIYF
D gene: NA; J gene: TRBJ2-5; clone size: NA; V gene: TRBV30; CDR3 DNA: TGTGCCTGGAGTGCTCGAGGGAAGACCCAGTACTTC; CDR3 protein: CAWSARGKTQYF